This T cell receptor beta chain came from a study of blood T cell repertoires in COVID-19. Libraries were prepared by immunoSEQ multiplex PCR; TCRdb keeps only in-frame clonotypes and omits some of them. Among about 160,000 clones listed, approximately 79% were seen once. This CDR3 is built from 14 residues. Germline V gene sequence: CDR1 SGHRS, CDR2 YFSETQ. V was clipped by 0 bases and J by 4 bases, with 10 bases between them. The receptor was isolated from a woman of 80 years or more with acute or convalescent COVID-19. Material: peripheral blood. The chain has TRBV5-1 and TRBJ1-2; D is unclear. CDR3 DNA sequence: TGCGCCAGCAGCTTGGACTCGATTGGCTATGGCTACACCTTC. Protein: CASSLDSIGYGYTF.